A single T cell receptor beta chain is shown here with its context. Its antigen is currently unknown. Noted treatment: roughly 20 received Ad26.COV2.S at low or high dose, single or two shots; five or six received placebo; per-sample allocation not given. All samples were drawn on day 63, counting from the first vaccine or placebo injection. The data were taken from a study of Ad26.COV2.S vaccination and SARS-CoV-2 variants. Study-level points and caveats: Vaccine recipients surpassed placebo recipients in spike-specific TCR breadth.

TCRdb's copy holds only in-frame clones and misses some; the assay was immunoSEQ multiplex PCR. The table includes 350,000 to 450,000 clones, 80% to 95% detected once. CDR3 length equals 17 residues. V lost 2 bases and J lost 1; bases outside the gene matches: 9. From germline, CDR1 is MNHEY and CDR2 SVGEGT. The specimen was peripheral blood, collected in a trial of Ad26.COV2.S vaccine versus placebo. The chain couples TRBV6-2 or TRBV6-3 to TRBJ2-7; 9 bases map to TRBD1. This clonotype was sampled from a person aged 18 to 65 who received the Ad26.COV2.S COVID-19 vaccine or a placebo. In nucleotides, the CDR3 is TGTGCCAGCAGTTACGTCCCGGGGACAGGGTCGTCCTACGAGCAGTACTTC. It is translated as CASSYVPGTGSSYEQYF.